Listed below are T cell receptor beta chains from one sample, sequenced in a study of T cells after yellow fever vaccination. TCRdb itself ran the 5' RACE reads through MiXCR, one entry per CDR3 protein. The table includes 200,000 to 300,000 distinct CDR3 sequences, 10% to 15% detected once. The sample consisted of CD4+ T cells sorted from PBMCs, taken 45 days after the yellow fever booster vaccination. The source is a man aged 25-45 years who received the YFV17D yellow fever vaccine. The CDR3 runs from the conserved cysteine through the conserved F or W. The D gene is left open where the match is weak. Size tells how often a clone was seen (once, few, many) or the class of an expanded clone, and some rows leave it out.

V	size	length	J	D	DNA	CDR3
TRBV12-3/TRBV12-4	.	15	TRBJ2-1	.	TGTGCCAGCAGGGCCGGGACCAAGGGCCCGAATGAGCAGTTCTTC	CASRAGTKGPNEQFF
TRBV27	few	16	TRBJ2-6	.	TGTGCCAGCAGTTTATCTTGGAGCTCTGGGGCCAACGTCCTGACTTTC	CASSLSWSSGANVLTF
TRBV15	.	15	TRBJ1-4	.	TGTGCCACCAGGTACGGGCAGTCAACTAATGAAAAACTGTTTTTT	CATRYGQSTNEKLFF
TRBV4-1	few	13	TRBJ2-1	.	TGCGCCAGCAGCCAAGGACCGGGCAATGAGCAGTTCTTC	CASSQGPGNEQFF
TRBV12-3/TRBV12-4	few	14	TRBJ1-2	TRBD1	TGTGCCAGCAGCCAGGGGGCTTTTATCTATGGCTACACCTTC	CASSQGAFIYGYTF
TRBV2	.	14	TRBJ2-7	TRBD1	TGTGCCAGCAGGGCTGACAGGGGCTTCTTCGAGCAGTACTTC	CASRADRGFFEQYF
TRBV21-1	.	16	TRBJ2-3	.	TGTGCCAGCAGCGAAAGGACTAGCCGAAGCACAGATACGCAGTATTTT	CASSERTSRSTDTQYF
TRBV6-2/TRBV6-3	.	14	TRBJ2-7	TRBD2	TGTGCCAGCAGCCGCCAGCGGGGCCCCTACGAGCAGTACTTC	CASSRQRGPYEQYF
TRBV2	few	15	TRBJ1-6	TRBD1	TGTGCCAGCAGTGAAGGGGGACAGCCCACTTCACCCCTCCACTTT	CASSEGGQPTSPLHF
TRBV24-1	few	15	TRBJ2-3	TRBD2	TGTGCCACCAGTTCCTTACTAGCGGGAGTAAATACGCAGTATTTT	CATSSLLAGVNTQYF
TRBV11-2	.	18	TRBJ2-5	.	TGTGCCAGCAGCCCCTGGGGGGTAATTAGGAGGCCCGGGGAGACCCAGTACTTC	CASSPWGVIRRPGETQYF
TRBV11-1	few	19	TRBJ2-1	TRBD2	TGTGCCAGCAGCCCCCGGACTAGCGGGAGGGAGCGCTCCTACAATGAGCAGTTCTTC	CASSPRTSGRERSYNEQFF
TRBV24-1	.	15	TRBJ2-1	TRBD2	TGTGCCACCAGTACTAGCGGTAACTCCTACAATGAGCAGTTCTTC	CATSTSGNSYNEQFF
TRBV9	.	16	TRBJ2-1	.	TGTGCCAGCAGCGTAGCCGCCCGGCCCACCTCCAATGAGCAGTTCTTC	CASSVAARPTSNEQFF
TRBV5-1	few	14	TRBJ2-1	TRBD2	TGCGCCAGCAGCTTGGAGTGGACTAGCGAAGAGCAGTTCTTC	CASSLEWTSEEQFF
TRBV12-3/TRBV12-4	few	16	TRBJ2-2	TRBD1	TGTGCCAGCAGTTATGGACAGGCAGGAGTGGCCGGGGAGCTGTTTTTT	CASSYGQAGVAGELFF
TRBV20-1	many	10	TRBJ2-1	.	TGCAGTGCTAGAGATTATGAGCAGTTCTTC	CSARDYEQFF
TRBV6-2/TRBV6-3	many	12	TRBJ2-1	.	TGTGCCAGCTCGTTCCCCTACAATGAGCAGTTCTTC	CASSFPYNEQFF
TRBV20-1	.	15	TRBJ2-7	TRBD1	TGCAGTGCTAGCCCGGGACAGGGGAGGTCCTACGAGCAGTACTTC	CSASPGQGRSYEQYF
TRBV5-1	few	15	TRBJ2-6	.	TGCGCCAGCAGTCCAACTATACCTGGGGCCAACGTCCTGACTTTC	CASSPTIPGANVLTF
TRBV11-2	many	12	TRBJ2-7	.	TGTGCCAGCAGCTTCGAAAGGTCCGAGCAGTACTTC	CASSFERSEQYF
TRBV5-1	few	15	TRBJ1-4	TRBD1	TGCGCCAGCAGCATAACCCCGGACAGGGAAGAAAAACTGTTTTTT	CASSITPDREEKLFF
TRBV11-2	few	12	TRBJ2-1	.	TGTGCCAGCAGCTTATCACGTGGGGAGCAGTTCTTC	CASSLSRGEQFF
TRBV6-2/TRBV6-3	.	13	TRBJ1-1	.	TGTGCCAGCAGTTATCGGGGAACCACTGAAGCTTTCTTT	CASSYRGTTEAFF
TRBV20-1	.	15	TRBJ2-3	TRBD2	TGCAGTGCTACGGCCGGGACTAGCGGGACAGATACGCAGTATTTT	CSATAGTSGTDTQYF
TRBV10-2	.	13	TRBJ2-7	TRBD2	TGCGCCAGCAGTGACCCTGGGACTACCGAGCAGTACTTC	CASSDPGTTEQYF
TRBV24-1	.	14	TRBJ2-3	.	TGTGCCACCAGTGGGGGAATTAGCACAGATACGCAGTATTTT	CATSGGISTDTQYF
TRBV5-1	many	13	TRBJ2-5	.	TGCGCCAGCAGCTTCCAGGGACTAGAGACCCAGTACTTC	CASSFQGLETQYF
TRBV5-4	.	15	TRBJ1-4	TRBD1	TGTGCCAGCAGCTCCAGACAGGGAACTAATGAAAAACTGTTTTTT	CASSSRQGTNEKLFF
TRBV7-2	few	14	TRBJ1-1	.	TGTGCCAGCAGTCACCGTCGGGGGGCAAGTGAAGCTTTCTTT	CASSHRRGASEAFF
TRBV6-5	few	16	TRBJ2-5	TRBD2	TGTGCCAGCAGTTACCGGGCTAGCGGGAGGGAAGAGACCCAGTACTTC	CASSYRASGREETQYF
TRBV20-1	.	13	TRBJ2-1	TRBD1	TGCAGTGTTCCAGGGGGTGCGGACAATGAGCAGTTCTTC	CSVPGGADNEQFF
TRBV20-1	few	12	TRBJ2-7	.	TGCAGTGCTAACATAAGGGTGGGGGAGCAGTACTTC	CSANIRVGEQYF
TRBV5-1	.	11	TRBJ1-2	.	TGCGCCAGCAGCTCCTCGTTTGGCTACACCTTC	CASSSSFGYTF
TRBV6-5	few	15	TRBJ1-3	.	TGTGCCAGCAGTTACTCGAAGGGTTTCGGAAACACCATATATTTT	CASSYSKGFGNTIYF
TRBV2	few	14	TRBJ2-3	.	TGTGCCAGCAGCGCGGACTACCTCACAGATACGCAGTATTTT	CASSADYLTDTQYF
TRBV7-8	.	14	TRBJ2-7	TRBD2	TGTGCCAGCAGCTTAGGACCGGGGGGCTACGAGCAGTACTTC	CASSLGPGGYEQYF
TRBV3-1	.	16	TRBJ2-1	.	TGTGCCAGCAGCCACTCCGGGACACCGTCCTACAATGAGCAGTTCTTC	CASSHSGTPSYNEQFF
TRBV7-8	few	16	TRBJ2-1	TRBD1	TGTGCCAGCAGACCCATGCGGGGACAGGGGAAGAATGAGCAGTTCTTC	CASRPMRGQGKNEQFF
TRBV5-1	.	17	TRBJ2-3	.	TGCGCCAGCAGCCCACCGGCGGGGAGCGGGTTTACAGATACGCAGTATTTT	CASSPPAGSGFTDTQYF
TRBV12-3/TRBV12-4	.	12	TRBJ2-1	.	TGTGCCAGCAGTATTGACGGGAATGAGCAGTTCTTC	CASSIDGNEQFF
TRBV27	few	18	TRBJ2-3	TRBD2	TGTGCCAGCAGTTTTTCCTCCTCTAGCGGGAGTCCGACAGATACGCAGTATTTT	CASSFSSSSGSPTDTQYF
TRBV29-1	.	12	TRBJ2-3	TRBD1	TGCAGCGTCATGACAGGGACAGATACGCAGTATTTT	CSVMTGTDTQYF
TRBV7-8	.	15	TRBJ2-1	.	TGTGCCAGCAGCCCCCGGGGGGCGGTGAACAATGAGCAGTTCTTC	CASSPRGAVNNEQFF
TRBV11-2	few	14	TRBJ2-1	TRBD2	TGTGCCAGCCAGACTAGCGATGCCTACAATGAGCAGTTCTTC	CASQTSDAYNEQFF
TRBV20-1	few	16	TRBJ2-5	TRBD2	TGCAGTGCTACCCGAGGACTAGCGTTCCCTCGGGAGACCCAGTACTTC	CSATRGLAFPRETQYF
TRBV12-3/TRBV12-4	.	14	TRBJ1-3	TRBD1	TGTGCCAGCAGATTACAGGGGGCTGGAAACACCATATATTTT	CASRLQGAGNTIYF
TRBV10-2	.	14	TRBJ2-3	.	TGCGCCAGCAGTCGGGACCAGCTCGGTAATACGCAGTATTTT	CASSRDQLGNTQYF
TRBV12-3/TRBV12-4	many	15	TRBJ2-7	.	TGTGCCAGCAGTTTGGACAGCGGGTATGCCTACGAGCAGTACTTC	CASSLDSGYAYEQYF
TRBV4-2	.	16	TRBJ1-4	.	TGTGCCAGCAGCCAAGACCCCAAAGCAACTAATGAAAAACTGTTTTTT	CASSQDPKATNEKLFF
TRBV5-1	many	14	TRBJ2-1	.	TGCGCCAGCAGCTTGGGAGGCGGGATCAATGAGCAGTTCTTC	CASSLGGGINEQFF
TRBV24-1	few	13	TRBJ2-1	TRBD1	TGTGCCACCCCGGGACAGGGGCCAAATGAGCAGTTCTTC	CATPGQGPNEQFF
TRBV5-4	.	15	TRBJ2-3	.	TGTGCCAGCAGCTTGGAAATATCTAGCACAGATACGCAGTATTTT	CASSLEISSTDTQYF
TRBV12-3/TRBV12-4	.	15	TRBJ1-2	.	TGTGCCAGCAGTCCCTCGGGCGGTTTGGGGAATGGCTACACCTTC	CASSPSGGLGNGYTF
TRBV5-6	few	15	TRBJ1-1	.	TGTGCCAGCAGCTTTTGGGGAACCCTGAACACTGAAGCTTTCTTT	CASSFWGTLNTEAFF